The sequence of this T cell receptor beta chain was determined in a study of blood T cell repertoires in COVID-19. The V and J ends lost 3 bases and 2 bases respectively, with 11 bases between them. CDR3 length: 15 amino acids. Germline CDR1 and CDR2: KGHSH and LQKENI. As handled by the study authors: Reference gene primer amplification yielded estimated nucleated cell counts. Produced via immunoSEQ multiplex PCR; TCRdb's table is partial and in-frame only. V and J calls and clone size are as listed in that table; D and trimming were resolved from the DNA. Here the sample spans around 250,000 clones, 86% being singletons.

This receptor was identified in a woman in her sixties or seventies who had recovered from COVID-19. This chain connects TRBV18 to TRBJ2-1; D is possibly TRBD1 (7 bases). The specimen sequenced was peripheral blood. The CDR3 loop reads CASSPQGGTYNEQFF. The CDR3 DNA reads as TGTGCCAGCTCACCGCAGGGGGGTACCTACAATGAGCAGTTCTTC.